The 11 T cell receptor beta chains below were found in one sample sequenced in a study of T cell clones after liver transplantation. Repertoires were generated with immunoSEQ multiplex PCR, while TCRdb's copy carries only in-frame clones and drops some. The sample has roughly 57,000 clones, around 75% seen once. The sample in question was CD4+ T cells from blood, obtained before liver transplant. The origin of the receptors is a human donor who received a liver transplant.

V and J are TRBV7-2 and TRBJ2-1; 8 nucleotides agree with TRBD2. With 5 bases clipped from V and 3 bases from J, the junction kept 6 bases outside the gene matches. The V gene's germline CDR1 is SGHTA and CDR2 FQGNSA. The CDR3 is 15 residues long. The CDR3 region has the DNA TGTGCCAGCAGCCCCTTTGCGGGGGGCTACAATGAGCAGTTCTTC. It yields the protein CASSPFAGGYNEQFF.

The chain uses TRBV18 and TRBJ2-4; TRBD1 is a possible D gene (5 bases). The CDR3 sequence is 15 residues long. Trimming removed 1 base at V and 6 bases at J, with 13 bases between. Germline V gene data show CDR1 as KGHSH and CDR2 as LQKENI. CDR3 loop: CASSPQGIQGNIQYF. CDR3 nucleotide sequence: TGTGCCAGCTCACCACAGGGGATACAAGGAAACATTCAGTACTTC.

This clone appeared once. V is TRBV6-6 and J is TRBJ2-7, with D unresolved. The germline V and J ends were trimmed by 2 bases and 11 bases, with 10 bases remaining between them. Germline V lookup: CDR1 MNHNY, CDR2 SVGAGI (reference sequence). CDR3 size: 11 residues. DNA for the CDR3: TGTGCCAGCAGTTACGTCAGCGTGGAGTACTTC. Protein product: CASSYVSVEYF.

The chain carries TRBV7-9 and TRBJ2-2, with 8 nucleotides matching TRBD2. Germline V CDR1 and CDR2: SEHNR, FQNEAQ (reference sequence). The CDR3 extends over 17 amino acids. Trimming took 2 bases from V and 4 from J; bases not matched to a gene: 9. The DNA for the CDR3 is TGTGCCAGCAGCTTATCACTAGCGGTTGGTAGCACCGGGGAGCTGTTTTTT. It is translated as CASSLSLAVGSTGELFF.

The chain has TRBV30 and TRBJ1-5, with 8 positions matching TRBD1. With 0 bases clipped from V and 5 bases from J, the junction kept 3 bases outside the gene matches. Germline CDR1 is GTSNPN and CDR2 is SVGIG (reference sequence). The CDR3 length is 14 residues. CDR3 residues: CAWSVQGGHQPQHF. CDR3 in DNA: TGTGCCTGGAGTGTACAGGGGGGTCATCAGCCCCAGCATTTT.

CDR3 amino acids: CSVEAGGRYTF. CDR3 nucleotides: TGCAGCGTTGAGGCAGGGGGCCGTTACACCTTC. The V gene is TRBV29-1, the J gene TRBJ1-2; 8 bases map to TRBD1. CDR3 length: 11 residues. Germline V gene sequence: CDR1 SQVTM, CDR2 ANQGSEA. Trimming took 3 bases from V and 11 from J; bases not matched to a gene: 5.

Here the CDR3 reads CASSQGLAGTETQYF. CDR3 DNA: TGCGCCAGCAGCCAGGGACTAGCGGGGACAGAGACCCAGTACTTC. The J gene is TRBJ2-5, the V gene TRBV4-1, with TRBD2 matching 13 bases. CDR1 is MGHRA, CDR2 YSYEKL, per germline. J gave up 4 bases and V 3 bases, and 2 bases lay outside the gene matches. This CDR3 comprises 15 residues.

The rearrangement uses TRBV9 and TRBJ1-3; a weak D match, TRBD1 (5 bases). The germline gives CDR1 SGDLS, CDR2 YYNGEE. V was trimmed by 2 bases and J by 0 bases, leaving 12 bases between them. The CDR3 length is 16 residues. The CDR3 DNA is TGTGCCAGCAGCGTGGGGGGGGGAAACTCTGGAAACACCATATATTTT. Its protein is CASSVGGGNSGNTIYF.

This clone was counted only a few times. CDR3 sequence reads: CASSQPGHPYEQYF. CDR3 bases: TGTGCCAGCAGCCAACCGGGACACCCCTACGAGCAGTACTTC. V is TRBV7-9 and J is TRBJ2-7; possible D gene TRBD1, 6 bases. CDR1 SEHNR and CDR2 FQNEAQ come from the germline V gene (reference sequence). The CDR3 extends over 14 amino acids. The V gene lost 5 bases and the J gene lost 2 bases, with 13 bases spanning the gap.

J is TRBJ2-3 and V is TRBV5-1, with 10 positions matching TRBD2. The CDR3 contains 16 residues. Germline V gene data show CDR1 as SGHRS and CDR2 as YFSETQ. V was clipped by 3 bases and J by 3 bases; unmatched bases: 7. CDR3 nucleotide sequence: TGCGCCAGCAGCTGGGCTAGCGGGGGAGCAACAGATACGCAGTATTTT. Protein sequence: CASSWASGGATDTQYF.

This chain links TRBV6-5 with TRBJ2-2; D gene ambiguous. The CDR3 spans 14 residues. The V end lost 0 bases, the J end lost 9 bases, and 11 bases lay between the germline ends. Germline CDR1 and CDR2: MNHEY and SVGAGI. The CDR3 DNA reads TGTGCCAGCAGTTACTCGAGAGGAGTCAGGGAGCTGTTTTTT. Translation: CASSYSRGVRELFF.